Presented here are 7 T cell receptor beta chains from one specimen sequenced in a study of blood T cell repertoires in COVID-19. Sequenced by immunoSEQ multiplex PCR; TCRdb stores in-frame clones only, minus some. The data show roughly 140,000 clones, more than 85% seen once. Specimen: peripheral blood. The receptors shown here come from an older woman with acute or convalescent COVID-19.

The chain combines TRBV5-6 with TRBJ2-1; 7 bases align to TRBD2. V gave up 2 bases and J gave up 4 bases; unmatched junction bases: 6. The CDR3 is 15 residues long. Germline V gene lookup returns CDR1 SGHDT and CDR2 YYEEEE. This CDR3 reads CASSFGGGGYNEQFF. CDR3 bases: TGTGCCAGCAGCTTTGGCGGGGGTGGGTACAATGAGCAGTTCTTC.

The gene calls are TRBV6-4 and TRBJ1-5; D remains unclear. CDR1 is MRHNA and CDR2 is SNTAGT in the germline V gene. The CDR3 consists of 15 residues. Trimming took 2 bases from V and 2 from J, leaving 10 bases between them. For the CDR3, the DNA is TGTGCCAGCAGTGACCGCAGTCTGGGCAATCAGCCCCAGCATTTT. It codes for CASSDRSLGNQPQHF.

The CDR3 reads CSASRAGAYQNYGYTF. The CDR3 DNA reads as TGCAGTGCTAGTCGGGCAGGGGCTTATCAAAACTATGGCTACACCTTC. The chain links TRBV20-1 to TRBJ1-2; D is perhaps TRBD1 (6 bases). Germline values: CDR1 DFQATT, CDR2 SNEGSKA (reference sequence). The V end lost 3 bases, the J end lost 2 bases, and 19 bases lay between the germline ends. The CDR3 loop spans 16 amino acids.

This sequence joins TRBV7-2 and TRBJ1-5; 11 nucleotides agree with TRBD1. The CDR3 extends over 14 amino acids. V was pared by 3 bases and J by 7 bases, with 2 bases of the junction left unmatched. The germline gives CDR1 SGHTA, CDR2 FQGNSA. CDR3 DNA: TGTGCCAGCAGCTTGGACAGGGGGCCCCAGCCCCAGCATTTT. This encodes CASSLDRGPQPQHF.

The chain is built from TRBV6-5 and TRBJ1-1; D remains unclear. Germline V gives CDR1 MNHEY, CDR2 SVGAGI. V shed 0 bases and J shed 0 bases, with 11 bases lying between them. This CDR3 is built from 16 residues. CDR3 loop: CASSYSGLAMNTEAFF. CDR3 bases: TGTGCCAGCAGTTACTCCGGACTTGCCATGAACACTGAAGCTTTCTTT.

The chain employs TRBV11-3 and TRBJ2-1; 7 nucleotides line up with TRBD1. The CDR3 runs to 16 residues. Germline V lookup: CDR1 SGHNT, CDR2 YENEEA. Trimming cost V 1 base and J 2 bases; bases outside gene matches: 5. The CDR3 sequence: CASSLAGQVAYNEQFF. Written as DNA, the CDR3 is TGTGCCAGCAGCTTAGCCGGACAGGTTGCCTACAATGAGCAGTTCTTC.

The chain links TRBV7-2 to TRBJ2-7; possible D gene TRBD1, 5 bases. CDR1 and CDR2 (germline): SGHTA, FQGNSA. The germline V and J ends were trimmed by 5 bases and 12 bases, with 26 bases remaining between them. The CDR3 is 15 residues long. In nucleotides, the CDR3 is TGTGCCAGCAGCATAACAGGAGATCGGATAGAGCAGTGGTACTTC. Translation: CASSITGDRIEQWYF.